This is a list of T cell receptor beta chains from one sample in a study of radiotherapy plus CTLA-4 blockade in lung cancer. Libraries were prepared by immunoSEQ multiplex PCR; TCRdb keeps only in-frame clonotypes and omits some of them. Altogether around 110,000 clones are present, about 87% being singletons, with the ten largest covering 6.9%. The sample here was peripheral blood, taken from a patient treated with radiotherapy plus ipilimumab. Receptors were obtained from a human donor with non-small cell lung cancer that progressed on radiotherapy plus ipilimumab. Each CDR3 is given with its conserved first and last residue. The order of the fields is D gene, V gene, CDR3 protein. A D gene is named only where the DNA matches it firmly.

D: TRBD1; V: TRBV18; CDR3: CASSPVVSGGRVNTEAFF
D: -; V: TRBV30; CDR3: CAWSVGGYEQYF
D: TRBD1; V: TRBV11-2; CDR3: CASSLGGTGEVWQPQHF
D: TRBD2; V: TRBV19; CDR3: CASRASSGDTGEQFF
D: -; V: TRBV6-5; CDR3: CASSYLYEQYF
D: TRBD1; V: TRBV5-1; CDR3: CASSYYRGLNEKLFF
D: -; V: TRBV19; CDR3: CASSMGGTEAFF
D: -; V: TRBV6-1; CDR3: CASIGSRADNEQFF
D: -; V: TRBV2; CDR3: CASSEGRNTQYF
D: -; V: TRBV7-9; CDR3: CASRNRVNTEAFF
D: TRBD1; V: TRBV4-2; CDR3: CASSSSTGGAYEQYF
D: TRBD2; V: TRBV27; CDR3: CASSSMTSGSHSYNEQFF
D: TRBD1; V: TRBV19; CDR3: CASSPTGVNPYEQYF
D: -; V: TRBV6-1; CDR3: CASSEWGSTGELFF
D: -; V: TRBV6-1; CDR3: CASMIERATDTQYF
D: -; V: TRBV29-1; CDR3: CSVVSIYEQYF
D: TRBD2; V: TRBV5-1; CDR3: CASSNRTSGSGVDF
D: -; V: TRBV15; CDR3: CATSRDPQLAPNRKQETQYF
D: TRBD1; V: TRBV4-2; CDR3: CASSQDWDRGENIQYF
D: -; V: TRBV5-1; CDR3: CASSHGTTNYGYTF
D: -; V: TRBV6-5; CDR3: CASSYSFFSNTREQYF
D: -; V: TRBV7-2; CDR3: CASSALTNTEAFF
D: TRBD2; V: TRBV5-1; CDR3: CASSQGLAGGYTGELFF
D: TRBD1; V: TRBV11-2; CDR3: CASSKPGQGAGGNTIYF
D: -; V: TRBV5-1; CDR3: CASSLEGTGGNEQFF
D: TRBD1; V: TRBV6-1; CDR3: CASSTDRGDYGYTF
D: TRBD2; V: TRBV7-3; CDR3: CASSLAGSGPYNEQFF
D: -; V: TRBV7-8; CDR3: CASSLLRFSSGNTIYF
D: -; V: TRBV18; CDR3: CASSPPTPGYGYTF
D: -; V: TRBV12-1; CDR3: CASSLIPGLAEPGASYNEQFF
D: -; V: TRBV19; CDR3: CASSPGSVGEQYF
D: -; V: TRBV5-6; CDR3: CASSGRGTYEQYF
D: -; V: TRBV18; CDR3: CASSPGTAVNEQFF
D: -; V: TRBV9; CDR3: CASSVVDSGNTIYF
D: TRBD1; V: TRBV30; CDR3: CAWRAPQGAREAFF
D: TRBD1; V: TRBV30; CDR3: CAWSDRVRQGEAFF
D: -; V: TRBV6-6; CDR3: CASSYSRVAPYEQYF
D: TRBD2; V: TRBV14; CDR3: CASSPRISGSGAEQFF
D: -; V: TRBV19; CDR3: CASGRNTEAFF
D: TRBD2; V: TRBV10-3; CDR3: CANKGLAGGPGSTGELFF
D: TRBD2; V: TRBV6-1; CDR3: CASRSGGSTDTQYF
D: -; V: TRBV5-1; CDR3: CASTPLVGRVNEQFF